These 6 T cell receptor beta chains came from one sample sequenced in a study of T-cell memory formation after mild COVID-19. TCRdb passed the 5' RACE reads through MiXCR, listing each CDR3 protein once. The top ten clones hold roughly 23% of a sample with about 340,000 distinct CDR3 sequences, 10% to 15% of them seen once. Sequenced material: PBMCs or a T cell subset sorted from them (not recorded which). Every receptor here comes from a man between 18 and 35 years old who had mild COVID-19 (a few samples of this study predate the infection). Cell type and time point are not known.

This clonotype was detected many times. The chain employs TRBV28 and TRBJ2-7, with 8 positions matching TRBD1. J lost 3 bases, V lost 5 bases, and 9 bases had no gene match. CDR1 and CDR2 from the germline V gene are MDHEN and SYDVKM. The CDR3 has 15 residues. CDR3 residues: CASSPVHRGIYEQYV. In nucleotides, the CDR3 is TGTGCCAGCAGTCCCGTTCACAGGGGGATCTACGAGCAGTACGTC.

This clonotype was found a few times. Here the CDR3 reads CASSLGQVDEKLFF. As DNA, the CDR3 is TGTGCCAGCAGCTTAGGACAGGTCGATGAAAAACTGTTTTTT. This sequence joins TRBV7-9 and TRBJ1-4; TRBD1 is a possible D gene (6 bases). Per the germline V gene, CDR1 is SEHNR and CDR2 is FQNEAQ (reference sequence). This CDR3 has 14 amino acids. V was trimmed by 1 base and J by 6 bases, leaving 9 bases between them.

The table lists this clonotype with a few counts. This sequence joins TRBV20-1 and TRBJ2-3, with 15 bases matching TRBD2. Germline CDR1 DFQATT, CDR2 SNEGSKA (reference sequence). This CDR3 contains 15 residues. The junction had 4 bases not matched to a gene; V was cut back by 6 bases and J by 3 bases. CDR3 DNA: TGCAGTGCCCGGACTAGCGGGGGGGCAACAGATACGCAGTATTTT. It is translated as CSARTSGGATDTQYF.

The chain is built from TRBV27 and TRBJ2-2; D remains ambiguous. Germline CDR1 is MNHEY and CDR2 is SMNVEV (reference sequence). The CDR3 is 14 amino acids. V lost 2 bases, J lost 2 bases, and 6 bases lay in between. This CDR3 reads CASSLGINTGELFF. CDR3 coding DNA: TGTGCCAGCAGTTTAGGGATTAACACCGGGGAGCTGTTTTTT.

J is TRBJ2-5 and V is TRBV7-3; D is perhaps TRBD2 (5 bases). This CDR3 has 15 amino acids. Deletions cut 2 bases from V and 4 bases from J, with 14 bases between. CDR1 and CDR2 from the germline V gene are SGHTA and FQGTGA. The CDR3 DNA is TGTGCCAGCAGCTTAGGGTTAGCGACGGTAGAGACCCAGTACTTC. As protein: CASSLGLATVETQYF.

This clonotype appeared a few times. This chain's CDR3 is CASSPSGRENTEAFF. DNA of the CDR3: TGTGCCAGCAGCCCCTCTGGTAGGGAGAACACTGAAGCTTTCTTT. The chain carries TRBV9 and TRBJ1-1; D not resolved. The ends were cut back, 4 bases at V and 1 base at J, with 14 bases in the middle. CDR3 length: 15 amino acids. CDR1 and CDR2 from the germline V gene are SGDLS and YYNGEE.